The 16 T cell receptor beta chains below were found in one sample sequenced in a study of cytomegalovirus exposure and HLA in healthy donors. The primer mix had 60 Vbeta and 13 Jbeta primers. Method: immunoSEQ multiplex PCR; TCRdb's copy keeps in-frame clones and lacks some. The table shows tens of thousands of clones, with approximately 70% occurring only once. The sample taken for sequencing was PBMCs. These receptors were taken from a man in his 60s in good health and CMV-seropositive.

Written as DNA, the CDR3 is TGTGCCAGCAGATCCCCGGGACAGGGTACGACCGGGGAGCTGTTTTTT. Encoded protein: CASRSPGQGTTGELFF. The chain combines TRBV7-9 with TRBJ2-2, with 9 bases that match TRBD1. Unmatched junction bases numbered 10, after V lost 6 bases and J lost 5 bases. From germline, CDR1 is SEHNR and CDR2 FQNEAQ (reference sequence). CDR3 length equals 16 residues.

The rearrangement links TRBV5-6 to TRBJ2-7; D is undetermined. This CDR3 contains 12 residues. V lost 2 bases and J 6 bases, leaving 9 bases between the germline ends. Germline V lookup: CDR1 SGHDT, CDR2 YYEEEE. CDR3 nucleotide sequence: TGTGCCAGCAGCTTCCGCGCCCCCGAGCAGTACTTC. This codes for CASSFRAPEQYF. Full variable domain (remainder filled in from reference TRBV5-6 and TRBJ2-7): DAGVTQSPTHLIKTRGQQVTLRCSPKSGHDTVSWYQQALGQGPQFIFQYYEEEERQRGNFPDRFSGHQFPNYSSELNVNALLLGDSALYLCASSFRAPEQYFGPGTRLTVT.

This clone was detected once. The chain recombines TRBV28 with TRBJ1-1; D unresolved. This CDR3 spans 11 amino acids. Trimming removed 5 bases from V and 4 bases from J, with 5 bases in between. Per the germline V gene, CDR1 is MDHEN and CDR2 is SYDVKM. CDR3 sequence reads: CASSPRTEAFF. CDR3 nucleotide sequence: TGTGCCAGCAGTCCCCGCACTGAAGCTTTCTTT.

The chain uses TRBV19 and TRBJ1-1; D unclear. V was shortened by 3 bases and J by 5 bases, with 13 bases between the two germline ends. Germline V gene data show CDR1 as LNHDA and CDR2 as SQIVND (reference sequence). CDR3 size: 14 residues. The CDR3 DNA follows: TGTGCCAGTAGTATCTATTGGCAAGCGACTGAAGCTTTCTTT. The encoded protein is CASSIYWQATEAFF.

The rearrangement joins TRBV5-1 to TRBJ1-1; D is perhaps TRBD1 (5 bases). Trimming left V 1 base short and J 5 bases short, with 9 bases between. This CDR3 is built from 13 residues. Germline V gene data show CDR1 as SGHRS and CDR2 as YFSETQ. The CDR3, as DNA: TGCGCCAGCAGCTTGCAGGGAAGGACTGAAGCTTTCTTT. Translated, it gives CASSLQGRTEAFF. Based on the CDR3 plus reference TRBV5-1 and TRBJ1-1, the full variable domain is KAGVTQTPRYLIKTRGQQVTLSCSPISGHRSVSWYQQTPGQGLQFLFEYFSETQRNKGNFPGRFSGRQFSNSRSEMNVSTLELGDSALYLCASSLQGRTEAFFGQGTRLTVV.

The J gene is TRBJ1-6, the V gene TRBV6-1; tentatively, D is TRBD1 (5 bases). Trimming cost V 5 bases and J 9 bases, with 17 bases left between them. The CDR3 is 15 amino acids. Per the germline V gene, CDR1 is MNHNS and CDR2 is SASEGT. This CDR3 reads CASSWGETETSPLHF. The DNA of the CDR3 is TGTGCCAGCAGTTGGGGGGAGACTGAGACTTCACCCCTCCACTTT.

The rearrangement uses TRBV2 and TRBJ2-2, with D possibly matching TRBD2 (6 bases). The CDR3 totals 13 residues. Germline lookup yields CDR1 SNHLY and CDR2 FYNNEI. Trimming cost V 8 bases and J 4 bases, with 11 bases left between them. The CDR3 region is CASFSGGTGELFF. The DNA for the CDR3 is TGTGCCAGCTTTAGCGGAGGCACCGGGGAGCTGTTTTTT.

This clone was seen a single time. V and J are TRBV4-2 and TRBJ2-2; 11 nucleotides agree with TRBD2. V trimming: 4 bases; J trimming: 5 bases; junction bases outside the gene matches: 3. Germline assignment: CDR1 LGHNA and CDR2 YNFKEQ. The length of the CDR3 is 15 residues. DNA for the CDR3: TGTGCCAGCAGCCGGACTAGCGGGTTAACCGGGGAGCTGTTTTTT. Encoded protein: CASSRTSGLTGELFF.

J is TRBJ1-5 and V is TRBV7-2; D is unresolved. Trimming took 4 bases from V and 0 from J, leaving 10 bases between them. Germline V lookup: CDR1 SGHTA, CDR2 FQGNSA. This CDR3 has 15 residues. CDR3 sequence: CASSYYGNSNQPQHF. In DNA, the CDR3 is TGTGCCAGCAGCTATTACGGGAATAGCAATCAGCCCCAGCATTTT.

This chain uses TRBV6-6 with TRBJ2-7; no clear D gene. This CDR3 is built from 14 residues. Per the germline V gene, CDR1 is MNHNY and CDR2 is SVGAGI (reference sequence). V was trimmed by 8 bases and J by 2 bases, leaving 16 bases between them. The CDR3 DNA sequence: TGTGCCAGCGGGCCGACCGCCAGCACCTACGAGCAGTACTTC. Amino acids: CASGPTASTYEQYF.

The chain has TRBV19 and TRBJ1-1, with D possibly matching TRBD1 (5 bases). CDR3 length equals 13 residues. Germline V gives CDR1 LNHDA, CDR2 SQIVND (reference sequence). With 7 bases removed from V and 7 bases from J, the gap between germline ends came to 16 bases. The CDR3 nucleotides are TGTGCCAGTACCCGGCAAGGGGTGGGTGAAGCTTTCTTT. Protein product: CASTRQGVGEAFF.

The chain uses TRBV18 and TRBJ2-7; 10 nucleotides agree with TRBD2. The germline gives CDR1 KGHSH, CDR2 LQKENI. With 6 bases clipped from V and 1 base from J, the junction kept 6 bases outside the gene matches. The CDR3 runs 15 residues. The CDR3 DNA reads TGTGCCAGCTCGTCCGGGACTAGCGCTTCCTACGAGCAGTACTTC. It is translated as CASSSGTSASYEQYF.

J is TRBJ2-1 and V is TRBV7-8; TRBD2 matches 13 bases. The CDR3 runs to 15 residues. The trim removed 5 bases at V and 4 bases at J, leaving 2 bases unmatched. The germline gives CDR1 SGHVS, CDR2 FQNEAQ. The CDR3 reads CASSLGLAGYNEQFF. The CDR3 nucleotides are TGTGCCAGCAGCCTGGGACTAGCGGGGTACAATGAGCAGTTCTTC.

The chain joins TRBV7-2 to TRBJ2-3; TRBD2 aligns across 7 bases. Germline-derived CDR1 and CDR2 are SGHTA and FQGNSA. CDR3 size: 15 residues. With 0 bases clipped from V and 4 bases from J, the junction kept 4 bases outside the gene matches. This CDR3 reads CASSLAGRDPDTQYF. The CDR3, as DNA: TGTGCCAGCAGCTTAGCGGGGAGGGACCCAGATACGCAGTATTTT.

The chain uses TRBV28 and TRBJ1-3; 9 nucleotides align to TRBD1. From germline, CDR1 is MDHEN and CDR2 SYDVKM. CDR3 length: 17 residues. V shed 7 bases and J 10 bases; nucleotides not matched to a gene: 20. CDR3 loop: CASTTLRRLGTGSTIYF. The CDR3 DNA reads as TGTGCCAGCACCACCCTTAGACGTTTGGGGACAGGGTCGACCATATATTTT.

For the CDR3, the DNA is TGTGCCAGCAGCGCCCGAGGGCCGGGACAGCGTCCAGATACGCAGTATTTT. As protein: CASSARGPGQRPDTQYF. This sequence joins TRBV9 and TRBJ2-3; 7 bases are shared with TRBD1. The CDR3 length is 17 residues. Germline V gene data show CDR1 as SGDLS and CDR2 as YYNGEE. V was clipped by 3 bases and J by 4 bases; unmatched bases: 14.